The 2 T cell receptor beta chains listed next were all sequenced from one sample in a study of blood T cell repertoires in COVID-19. Data came from immunoSEQ multiplex PCR; TCRdb stores just in-frame clones and leaves some out. This table holds about 220,000 clones, approximately 90% found once. The sample was PBMCs or T cells enriched from blood (not recorded which). The receptors derive from a woman under 40 with acute COVID-19.

This chain links TRBV6-5 with TRBJ2-7; weak D call: TRBD1 (6 bases). Germline assignment: CDR1 MNHEY and CDR2 SVGAGI. This CDR3 spans 13 amino acids. V was clipped by 5 bases and J by 6 bases, with 14 bases between them. CDR3 sequence reads: CASSHPGDTEQYF. The CDR3 region has the DNA TGTGCCAGCAGTCATCCAGGGGACACCGAGCAGTACTTC.

The chain joins TRBV19 to TRBJ1-1; TRBD1 aligns across 11 bases. Germline values: CDR1 LNHDA, CDR2 SQIVND (reference sequence). The trim removed 1 base at V and 5 bases at J, leaving 6 bases unmatched. The CDR3 is made up of 16 amino acids. CDR3 bases: TGTGCCAGTAGTATAGGGACAGGGGGCAGGGGAACTGAAGCTTTCTTT. It translates to CASSIGTGGRGTEAFF.